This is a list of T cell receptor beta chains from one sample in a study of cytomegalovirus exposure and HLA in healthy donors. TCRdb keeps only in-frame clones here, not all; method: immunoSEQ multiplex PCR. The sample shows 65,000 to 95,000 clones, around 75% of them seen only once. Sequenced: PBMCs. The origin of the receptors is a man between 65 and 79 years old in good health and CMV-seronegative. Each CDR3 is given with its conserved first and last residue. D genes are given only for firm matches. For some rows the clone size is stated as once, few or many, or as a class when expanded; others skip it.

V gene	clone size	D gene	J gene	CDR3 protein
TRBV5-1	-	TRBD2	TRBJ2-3	CASSLGGLAGGPDTQYF
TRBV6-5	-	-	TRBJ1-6	CASSLQEFNSPLHF
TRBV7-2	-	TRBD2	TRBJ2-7	CASTPWTSGGYEQYF
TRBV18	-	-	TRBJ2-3	CASSDGGAGTDTQYF
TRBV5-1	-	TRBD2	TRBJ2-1	CASSALAGGNEQFF
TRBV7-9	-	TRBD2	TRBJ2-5	CASSKGTSGGQETQYF
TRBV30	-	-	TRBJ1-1	CAWSVTRNTEAFF
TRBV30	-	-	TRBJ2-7	CAWSSARGQYF
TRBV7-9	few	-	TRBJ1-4	CASSLGAGGKLFF
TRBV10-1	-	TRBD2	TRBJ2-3	CASRGLAGELTDTQYF
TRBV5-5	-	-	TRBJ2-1	CASSSLQGPNNEQFF
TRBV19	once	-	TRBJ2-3	CASRIAFSSTDTQYF
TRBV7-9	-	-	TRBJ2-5	CASSLVSGQETQYF
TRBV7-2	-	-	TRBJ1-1	CASSLSWRVTEAFF
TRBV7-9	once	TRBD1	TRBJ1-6	CSSSFRQGAFSPLHF
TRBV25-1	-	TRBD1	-	CASSGDRDAHEQYF
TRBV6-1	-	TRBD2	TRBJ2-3	CASSVSGGTDTQYF
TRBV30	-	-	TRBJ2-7	CAWSTLSEQYF
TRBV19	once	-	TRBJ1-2	CASSMNRVRYGYTF
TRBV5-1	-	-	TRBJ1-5	CASSLQGEVNQPQHF
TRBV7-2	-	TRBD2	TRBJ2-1	CASSLSSGNYNEQFF
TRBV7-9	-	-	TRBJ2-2	CASSLRELFF
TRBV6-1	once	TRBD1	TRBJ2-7	CASSEGAPGQITSYEQYF
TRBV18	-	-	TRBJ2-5	CASSPPTTETQYF
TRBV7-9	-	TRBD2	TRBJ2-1	CASSAGLAGGREQFF